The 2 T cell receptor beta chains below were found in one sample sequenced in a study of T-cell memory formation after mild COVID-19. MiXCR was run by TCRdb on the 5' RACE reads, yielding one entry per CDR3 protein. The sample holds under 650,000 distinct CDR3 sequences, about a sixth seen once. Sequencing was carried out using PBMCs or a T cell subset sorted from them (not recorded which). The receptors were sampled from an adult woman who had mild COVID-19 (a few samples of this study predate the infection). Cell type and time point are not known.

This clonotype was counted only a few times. The CDR3 sequence: CASTSLAADTQYF. Written as DNA, the CDR3 is TGTGCCAGCACCTCATTGGCGGCAGATACGCAGTATTTT. J is TRBJ2-3 and V is TRBV7-9; D unclear. CDR3 length: 13 amino acids. V was cut by 7 bases and J by 4 bases, with 12 bases left in between. Germline V gene sequence: CDR1 SEHNR, CDR2 FQNEAQ (reference sequence).

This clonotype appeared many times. Written as DNA, the CDR3 is TGTGCCAGCAGCTCCTGGACTAGCGGAAGCACCGGGGAGCTGTTTTTT. The encoded protein is CASSSWTSGSTGELFF. The chain combines TRBV5-8 with TRBJ2-2, with TRBD2 matching 10 bases. Germline V CDR1 and CDR2: SGHTS, YDEGEE. The CDR3 is made up of 16 amino acids. The ends lost 3 bases at V and 4 bases at J; junction bases unmatched: 6. Filled out from reference TRBV5-8 and TRBJ2-2, the complete variable domain reads EAGVTQSPTHLIKTRGQQATLRCSPISGHTSVYWYQQALGLGLQFLLWYDEGEERNRGNFPPRFSGRQFPNYSSELNVNALELEDSALYLCASSSWTSGSTGELFFGEGSRLTVL.